A single sample is the source of the 27 T cell receptor beta chains below, sequenced in a study of cytomegalovirus exposure and HLA in healthy donors. The PCR used 60 Vbeta and 13 Jbeta primers. The repertoire was sequenced with immunoSEQ multiplex PCR; TCRdb's copy has only in-frame clones and lacks some. Seen here are about 150,000 clones, about 85% observed once, and the top ten hold 1% to 1.5%. Specimen: PBMCs. The receptors here all came from a man aged 50 or older in good health and CMV-seropositive.

V usage is TRBV4-1 and J usage is TRBJ2-7; D not resolved. CDR3 length: 12 residues. The germline V gene has CDR1 MGHRA and CDR2 YSYEKL. V lost 1 base, J lost 7 bases, and 8 bases lay in between. CDR3 in amino acids: CASSQGQTEQYF. The DNA for the CDR3 is TGCGCCAGCAGCCAAGGGCAGACTGAGCAGTACTTC.

This rearrangement joins TRBV5-1 to TRBJ2-5; 11 bases line up with TRBD2. The CDR3 is 15 residues long. CDR1 SGHRS and CDR2 YFSETQ come from the germline V gene. J gave up 3 bases and V 7 bases, and 8 bases lay outside the gene matches. The CDR3 DNA sequence: TGCGCCAGCGGGACTCTAGCGGGGGGAAAAGAGACCCAGTACTTC. Translating gives CASGTLAGGKETQYF.

The CDR3 is CASSQGTGGNEQYF. CDR3 nucleotides: TGTGCCAGCAGTCAAGGGACAGGGGGAAACGAGCAGTACTTC. The J gene is TRBJ2-7, the V gene TRBV9; 11 bases are shared with TRBD1. The CDR3 covers 14 residues. Trimming removed 5 bases from V and 5 bases from J; junction bases left unmatched: 6. The germline V gene encodes CDR1 SGDLS and CDR2 YYNGEE. Based on the CDR3 plus reference TRBV9 and TRBJ2-7, the full variable domain is DSGVTQTPKHLITATGQRVTLRCSPRSGDLSVYWYQQSLDQGLQFLIQYYNGEERAKGNILERFSAQQFPDLHSELNLSSLELGDSALYFCASSQGTGGNEQYFGPGTRLTVT.

The CDR3 DNA sequence: TGTGCCAGCAGCCGGGACAGGGGGTCTGGGGCCAACGTCCTGACTTTC. Its protein product is CASSRDRGSGANVLTF. The chain has TRBV2 and TRBJ2-6, with 11 bases that match TRBD1. Germline V CDR1 and CDR2: SNHLY, FYNNEI. V lost 6 bases to trimming and J lost 1 base; unmatched junction nucleotides: 2. The CDR3 contains 16 residues. The variable domain in full, with the rest retrieved from reference TRBV2 and TRBJ2-6, is EPEVTQTPSHQVTQMGQEVILRCVPISNHLYFYWYRQILGQKVEFLVSFYNNEISEKSEIFDDQFSVERPDGSNFTLKIRSTKLEDSAMYFCASSRDRGSGANVLTFGAGSRLTVL.

This clone was observed a handful of times. The chain couples TRBV5-1 to TRBJ2-7; 8 bases align to TRBD1. Unmatched junction bases numbered 6, after V lost 0 bases and J lost 4 bases. Germline loops: CDR1 SGHRS, CDR2 YFSETQ. The CDR3 length is 15 residues. CDR3 DNA: TGCGCCAGCAGCTTGGTGGCAGGGGGCGTATACGAGCAGTACTTC. As protein: CASSLVAGGVYEQYF.

V gene TRBV28 combines with J gene TRBJ2-1; no firm D call. Germline CDR1 MDHEN, CDR2 SYDVKM. Trimming took 2 bases from V and 10 from J, leaving 6 bases between them. CDR3 length equals 11 residues. The CDR3 DNA follows: TGTGCCAGCAGTTTACGCCGGGAGCAGTTCTTC. It specifies CASSLRREQFF.

This chain links TRBV27 with TRBJ2-3, with D possibly being TRBD1 (5 bases). Germline V lookup: CDR1 MNHEY, CDR2 SMNVEV (reference sequence). V was cut by 5 bases and J by 4 bases, with 13 bases left in between. The CDR3 covers 14 residues. The CDR3 nucleotides read TGTGCCAGCAGTCCAGGGCGGAGCCCAGATACGCAGTATTTT. This gives the protein CASSPGRSPDTQYF.

V usage is TRBV29-1 and J usage is TRBJ1-1; 9 positions match TRBD1. The CDR3 has 13 residues. Germline V gives CDR1 SQVTM, CDR2 ANQGSEA. J gave up 3 bases and V 4 bases, and 3 bases lay outside the gene matches. CDR3 loop: CSVGWDRDTEAFF. CDR3 DNA: TGCAGCGTTGGATGGGACAGGGACACTGAAGCTTTCTTT.

The chain joins TRBV19 to TRBJ2-7; the match to TRBD1 covers 7 bases. In germline, CDR1 is LNHDA, CDR2 SQIVND (reference sequence). After removal of 5 bases from V and 3 bases from J, the junction contained 22 bases not matched to a gene. The CDR3 contains 19 residues. The CDR3 coding sequence is TGTGCCAGTAGTCCCCGCGACAGGGATCTCGCCCGAAGGGGCTACGAGCAGTACTTC. This translates into CASSPRDRDLARRGYEQYF.

The chain uses TRBV9 and TRBJ2-3, with D perhaps TRBD2 (5 bases). The germline V gene encodes CDR1 SGDLS and CDR2 YYNGEE. The CDR3 has 14 residues. Trimming shortened V by 3 bases and J by 2 bases, and 10 bases separated the two germline ends. Written as DNA, the CDR3 is TGTGCCAGCAGCGGCCGGACTTACACAGATACGCAGTATTTT. Its translation: CASSGRTYTDTQYF.

This clone has a handful of counts. The CDR3 region is CASLRGSTDTQYF. The DNA for the CDR3 is TGTGCAAGCTTGCGGGGCAGCACAGATACGCAGTATTTT. This rearrangement joins TRBV28 to TRBJ2-3; a possible D gene is TRBD2 (6 bases). This CDR3 is built from 13 residues. Germline V CDR1 and CDR2: MDHEN, SYDVKM.

This clone has just a few counts. V gene TRBV2 combines with J gene TRBJ1-6; D perhaps matches TRBD1 (5 bases). Per germline, CDR1 SNHLY and CDR2 FYNNEI. The V end lost 0 bases, the J end lost 7 bases, and 13 bases lay between the germline ends. The CDR3 covers 16 residues. The CDR3 bases are TGTGCCAGCAGTGAAGCTGGAGGGGCTGGGAATTCACCCCTCCACTTT. Translating gives CASSEAGGAGNSPLHF.

CDR3 coding DNA: TGCAGCGTTGGGTCCGGGGTGGCCGGGGAGCTGTTTTTT. Translating it yields CSVGSGVAGELFF. The chain employs TRBV29-1 and TRBJ2-2; possible D gene TRBD2, 5 bases. Trimming removed 4 bases from V and 6 bases from J, with 12 bases in between. The length of the CDR3 is 13 residues. The germline V gene has CDR1 SQVTM and CDR2 ANQGSEA.

The CDR3 DNA follows: TGTGCCAGCAGCCTCAGGGTGGGTGGCTACACCTTC. Its protein is CASSLRVGGYTF. The chain links TRBV5-4 to TRBJ1-2, with D tentatively TRBD1 (5 bases). This CDR3 contains 12 residues. The germline V gene encodes CDR1 SGHNT and CDR2 YYREEE (reference sequence). Between the trimmed V and J ends, which lost 4 bases and 7 bases, there was a span of 11 bases.

The chain links TRBV19 to TRBJ1-1, with D hard to call. This CDR3 region has 14 residues. Looked up from germline, CDR1 is LNHDA and CDR2 is SQIVND (reference sequence). Trimming stripped 3 bases from V and 1 base from J, with 9 bases between. CDR3 loop: CASSIQAWNTEAFF. The CDR3, as DNA: TGTGCCAGTAGTATCCAGGCGTGGAACACTGAAGCTTTCTTT.

The chain joins TRBV11-3 to TRBJ2-2; D is ambiguous. Trimming removed 0 bases at V and 8 bases at J, with 7 bases between. CDR3 length equals 13 residues. Germline CDR1 and CDR2: SGHNT and YENEEA. The CDR3 loop is CASSLDLPGELFF. The CDR3 DNA sequence: TGTGCCAGCAGCTTAGATCTTCCGGGGGAGCTGTTTTTT.

DNA of the CDR3: TGTGCCAGCAGAACTACAGGGAAAGTCAATCAGCCCCAGCATTTT. This encodes CASRTTGKVNQPQHF. The rearrangement uses TRBV6-5 and TRBJ1-5, with a tentative D call TRBD1 (6 bases). Germline V lookup: CDR1 MNHEY, CDR2 SVGAGI. This CDR3 region has 15 residues. V dropped 6 bases and J dropped 3 bases, with 15 bases sitting between them.

This clone appeared a single time. The chain is built from TRBV10-2 and TRBJ1-5; unclear D gene. V was clipped by 7 bases and J by 2 bases, with 9 bases between them. The CDR3 contains 13 residues. Germline V gives CDR1 WSHSY, CDR2 SAAADI. The CDR3 DNA reads TGCGCCAGCATGGGCGCGCGCAATCAGCCCCAGCATTTT. Its protein product is CASMGARNQPQHF.

The chain combines TRBV11-3 with TRBJ2-5, with D possibly TRBD1 on 5 matching bases. CDR1 SGHNT and CDR2 YENEEA come from the germline V gene. The V and J ends lost 4 bases and 2 bases respectively, with 8 bases between them. The CDR3 runs 13 residues. The CDR3 protein is CASSSGQQETQYF. In nucleotides, the CDR3 is TGTGCCAGCAGCTCCGGACAACAAGAGACCCAGTACTTC.

The rearrangement uses TRBV6-1 and TRBJ2-3, with 11 bases matching TRBD2. Germline V CDR1 and CDR2: MNHNS, SASEGT. The CDR3 runs to 15 residues. The junction had 7 bases not matched to a gene; V was cut back by 6 bases and J by 5 bases. The DNA for the CDR3 is TGTGCCAGCAGGAGGTCTAGCGGGGGGAAAGATACGCAGTATTTT. Its translation is CASRRSSGGKDTQYF.

Here the CDR3 DNA reads TGCGCCAGCAGTGGGCAGGCCTCCTACGAGCAGTACTTC. It specifies CASSGQASYEQYF. The chain recombines TRBV10-2 with TRBJ2-5, with D uncertain. The J call may be faulty, since TRBJ2-7 better matches the DNA end. Germline lookup yields CDR1 WSHSY and CDR2 SAAADI. CDR3 length: 13 residues.

V is TRBV6-1 and J is TRBJ1-1; D is undetermined. The germline V gene encodes CDR1 MNHNS and CDR2 SASEGT. V shed 6 bases and J shed 0 bases, with 8 bases lying between them. The CDR3 totals 13 residues. CDR3 DNA: TGTGCCAGCAGACATACAGTGAACACTGAAGCTTTCTTT. Protein: CASRHTVNTEAFF.

The table lists this clone with a count of one. This sequence joins TRBV30 and TRBJ1-5; tentatively, D is TRBD1 (5 bases). The length of the CDR3 is 15 residues. Germline V gene data show CDR1 as GTSNPN and CDR2 as SVGIG (reference sequence). The V end lost 6 bases, the J end lost 6 bases, and 21 bases lay between the germline ends. CDR3 sequence (DNA): TGTGCCTGCGAGTCGGGAGGCGGGGGGGGTCAGCCCCAGCATTTT. It translates to CACESGGGGGQPQHF.

CDR3 DNA: TGTGCCAGCAGCGTCCCCGGACTCACCCGCTCCTACGAGCAGTACTTC. Encoded protein: CASSVPGLTRSYEQYF. This sequence joins TRBV11-2 and TRBJ2-7; D is possibly TRBD2 (5 bases). The CDR3 totals 16 residues. The V gene's germline CDR1 is SGHAT and CDR2 FQNNGV. Trimming removed 5 bases at V and 0 bases at J, with 17 bases between.

The table lists this clone with a few counts. This chain uses TRBV5-6 with TRBJ1-5, with D possibly TRBD1 on 5 matching bases. Trimming left V 0 bases short and J 3 bases short, with 13 bases between. Germline-derived CDR1 and CDR2 are SGHDT and YYEEEE. CDR3 length equals 16 residues. The CDR3 nucleotides read TGTGCCAGCAGCTTGGGACCCGGGACTCACAATCAGCCCCAGCATTTT. This codes for CASSLGPGTHNQPQHF.

The chain recombines TRBV6-5 with TRBJ1-5; D is ambiguous. Germline values: CDR1 MNHEY, CDR2 SVGAGI. Deletions cut 10 bases from V and 0 bases from J, with 7 bases between. CDR3 length: 12 amino acids. The CDR3 sequence: CATGISNQPQHF. CDR3 bases: TGTGCCACGGGTATTAGCAATCAGCCCCAGCATTTT.

The V and J genes are TRBV5-1 and TRBJ2-3; tentatively, D is TRBD1 (6 bases). Germline V gene data show CDR1 as SGHRS and CDR2 as YFSETQ. Trimming took 5 bases from V and 5 from J, leaving 15 bases between them. This CDR3 is built from 14 residues. CDR3 nucleotides: TGCGCCAGCAGGTCAGGACAGACTCTAGATACGCAGTATTTT. This translates into CASRSGQTLDTQYF.